The present entry profiles one TCR beta chain with its context. Its antigen remains unidentified. A far larger clone is just one base off, so this is likely a read error. The data are from a study of blood T cell repertoires in COVID-19 (TCRdb year 2020). Context from the whole study: Samples covering the acute and convalescent phases of COVID-19 were provided by collaborators in the United States, Italy and Spain. Deeply sampled blood TCRbeta repertoires from subjects exposed to, actively infected with, or recovered from COVID-19 were included in the dataset. The repertoires were released in a freely available public database meant as a resource for research on the immune response to SARS-CoV-2. The samples were drawn from two sources: the first 160 participants of the ongoing ImmuneRACE study, and 1,200 or so subjects contributed by 6 global collaborators. A de-identified subject ID, COVID-19 status, age in years and sex were almost always included in the sample metadata. Where HLA class I and class II types were available, the types were taken from metadata supplied by the sample provider, not from assay-based typing. The prospective study material was composed of cDNA or gDNA derived from T cells, B-cell-depleted T cells, or PBMCs. Study-level results and caveats: The amount of clinical and demographic metadata varied by source and participant and was provided uncurated.

Each collaborating institution followed its own protocols to collect whole blood in K2EDTA tubes. For TCRbeta analysis, collaborator samples were shipped as frozen whole blood, as isolated PBMCs, or as DNA extracted from either sample type. There are 11 amino acids in the CDR3, from cysteine to phenylalanine inclusive. Of the read, only the CDR3 DNA is kept; its 33 bases are in frame from base 1. V was cut back by 5 bases and J by 3 bases, leaving a gap of 5 bases between them. CDR1 and CDR2, per the germline V gene, are SGHVS and FQNEAQ. The immunoSEQ Assay, a bias-controlled multiplex PCR, was used to amplify TCRbeta CDR3 regions from genomic DNA. As for how the authors treated the data: Within the assay, amplification of reference gene primers was used to estimate how many nucleated cells each sample contained. To quantify the absolute abundance of each unique TCRbeta CDR3 rearrangement, sequence reads were collapsed and filtered. For each sample, productive Simpson clonality was calculated as the square root of Simpson's diversity index over productive rearrangements. What TCRdb holds here is the immuneACCESS table cut down to in-frame rearrangements. Part of the clones is not present; checked against another copy, under half of the missing clones reflect an unresolved V gene, and the others are unexplained. D and trimming were read from the DNA, whereas the V and J calls and clone size are those reported in that table. Here the sample has about 68,000 clones; approximately 90% occur a single time. The ten largest make up over 7.5% of the sample.

This sequence uses TRBV7-8 and TRBJ2-7; there is no confident call for the D gene. Sequencing used peripheral blood. This clonotype was sampled from a man aged 25 to 45 with acute or convalescent COVID-19. The DNA is TGTGCCAGCAGCCCTAACTACGAGCAGTACTTC. It translates to CASSPNYEQYF.